The T cell receptor beta chain described here comes from a study of blood T cell repertoires in COVID-19. Study-wide background: T cells, B-cell-depleted T cells, or PBMCs provided the cDNA or gDNA that served as material.

With V trimmed by 0 bases and J by 1 base, 8 bases remained unmatched. CDR1 is KGHSH and CDR2 is LQKENI in the germline V gene. CDR3 length: 18 residues. The repertoire was sequenced with immunoSEQ multiplex PCR; TCRdb's copy has only in-frame clones and lacks some. The data contain 210,000 or so clones, about nine tenths of them singletons. The sequence came from a man aged 25-45 years with COVID-19, enrolled during active disease. The sample comprised peripheral blood. The chain couples TRBV18 to TRBJ2-7; 11 nucleotides agree with TRBD2. CDR3 in amino acids: CASSPPSGLAGPSYEQYF. DNA of the CDR3: TGTGCCAGCTCACCACCCTCAGGACTAGCGGGTCCATCCTACGAGCAGTACTTC.